The clone carrying this TCR beta chain was recorded at least ten times. V shed 5 bases and J 1 base; nucleotides not matched to a gene: 8. Germline CDR1 MNHEY, CDR2 SVGEGT. CDR3 length: 18 amino acids. The sample is drawn from a study of T cells after yellow fever vaccination. TCRdb re-called the 5' RACE reads with MiXCR, one entry per CDR3 protein. The sample contains around 310,000 distinct CDR3 sequences, over 8% of which appear only once. This TCR was sampled from a young man who received the YFV17D yellow fever vaccine. The specimen comprised PBMCs, sampled on the day of the first yellow fever vaccination. The chain couples TRBV6-2 or TRBV6-3 to TRBJ2-2; TRBD2 aligns across 12 bases. The CDR3 region has the DNA TGTGCCAGCAGTCAACACCGGGGACTAGCGGGGAACACCGGGGAGCTGTTTTTT. As protein: CASSQHRGLAGNTGELFF.